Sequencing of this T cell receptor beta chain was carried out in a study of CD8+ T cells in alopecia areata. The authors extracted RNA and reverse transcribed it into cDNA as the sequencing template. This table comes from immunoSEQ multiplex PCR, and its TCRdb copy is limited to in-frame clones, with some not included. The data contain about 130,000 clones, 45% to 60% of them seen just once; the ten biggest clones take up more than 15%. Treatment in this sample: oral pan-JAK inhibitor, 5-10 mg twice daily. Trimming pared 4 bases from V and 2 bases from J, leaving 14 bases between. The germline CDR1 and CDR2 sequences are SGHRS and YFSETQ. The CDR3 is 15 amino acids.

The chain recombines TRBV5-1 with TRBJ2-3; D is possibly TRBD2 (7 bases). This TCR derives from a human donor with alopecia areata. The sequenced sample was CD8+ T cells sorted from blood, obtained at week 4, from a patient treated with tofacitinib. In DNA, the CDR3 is TGCGCCAGCAGCACCCGGGGGGCATACACAGATACGCAGTATTTT. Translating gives CASSTRGAYTDTQYF.